The 12 T cell receptor beta chains below come from one sample, sequenced in a study of early T cells in non-severe SARS-CoV-2 infection. One entry per CDR3 protein results from TCRdb running MiXCR on the 5' RACE reads. The data contain about 57,000 distinct CDR3 sequences, roughly 13% of them singletons. Material: whole blood. The receptors were gathered from an adult who was a healthcare worker with PCR-confirmed SARS-CoV-2 infection or an uninfected control (not recorded which).

This clonotype was counted a few times. The rearrangement uses TRBV7-3 and TRBJ2-2, with TRBD1 identical over 9 bases. The CDR3 runs to 17 residues. Germline CDR1 is SGHTA and CDR2 is FQGTGA. The ends lost 0 bases at V and 0 bases at J; junction bases unmatched: 2. CDR3 DNA sequence: TGTGCCAGCAGCTTAACCCGGACAGGGGCGAACACCGGGGAGCTGTTTTTT. Protein product: CASSLTRTGANTGELFF.

This clonotype turned up a few times. The rearrangement uses TRBV10-1 and TRBJ2-3, with 9 bases matching TRBD1. Germline CDR1 and CDR2: WNHNN and SYGVQD (reference sequence). The CDR3 is 16 residues long. V shed 6 bases, J shed 4 bases, and the junction held 11 bases outside the gene matches. CDR3: CASSQHRGLFPDTQYF. The CDR3 bases are TGCGCCAGCAGCCAGCACAGGGGGCTTTTCCCAGATACGCAGTATTTT.

This clonotype was counted ten times or more. As the CDR3 is not closed by the conserved phenylalanine or tryptophan, this likely results from a read error. The limits of the CDR3 on the DNA are not certain, so only TCRdb's listed CDR3 is given. The CDR3 reads CASSYSPAI. V gene TRBV6-6 combines with J gene TRBJ2-4; the D call of TRBD2 is as the table states it, not checked on the DNA. The CDR3 is 9 amino acids in total, end residues counted. The germline CDR1 and CDR2 sequences are MNHNY and SVGAGI (reference sequence).

At least ten counts were recorded for this clonotype. The chain is built from TRBV6-1 and TRBJ1-5; 10 nucleotides align to TRBD1. Germline V CDR1 and CDR2: MNHNS, SASEGT. Germline trimming cut 7 bases from V and 6 bases from J; bases unmatched to any gene: 9. CDR3 length: 15 residues. The CDR3 here is CASTIDRGLGQPQHF. CDR3 nucleotides: TGTGCCAGCACCATTGACAGGGGGCTTGGTCAGCCCCAGCATTTT.

This clonotype has more than one count but fewer than ten. V gene TRBV2 combines with J gene TRBJ1-5, with a weak D call TRBD1 (6 bases). The CDR3 is made up of 12 amino acids. V lost 9 bases and J lost 7, with 13 bases in between. Germline CDR1 SNHLY, CDR2 FYNNEI. The CDR3 coding sequence is TGTGCCAGTATGCTTGGGGGCCAGCCCCAGCATTTT. Its protein is CASMLGGQPQHF.

The rearrangement joins TRBV29-1 to TRBJ2-1; D uncertain. The CDR3 covers 11 residues. V was shortened by 3 bases and J by 6 bases, with 6 bases between the two germline ends. Germline CDR1 is SQVTM and CDR2 is ANQGSEA. The CDR3 bases are TGCAGCGTTGACGCCGTCAATGAGCAGTTCTTC. Amino acids: CSVDAVNEQFF.

For the CDR3, the DNA is TGCAGTGCGCGCAAGACAGAAAACATTCAGTACTTC. This gives the protein CSARKTENIQYF. The rearrangement links TRBV20-1 to TRBJ2-4; D is perhaps TRBD1 (5 bases). Germline V gene data show CDR1 as DFQATT and CDR2 as SNEGSKA (reference sequence). The CDR3 has 12 residues. V lost 6 bases and J lost 5, with 11 bases in between.

J is TRBJ2-3 and V is TRBV2; D is possibly TRBD2 (5 bases). The CDR3 extends over 13 amino acids. Germline V gene sequence: CDR1 SNHLY, CDR2 FYNNEI. V shed 4 bases and J shed 5 bases, with 10 bases lying between them. The CDR3 coding sequence is TGTGCCAGCAGTGCGAGGAGGATAGATACGCAGTATTTT. Translation gives CASSARRIDTQYF.

A few counts support this clonotype. V usage is TRBV12-3 or TRBV12-4 and J usage is TRBJ1-6, with no clear D. Trimming took off 8 bases at V and 4 bases at J, with 9 bases between the two ends. This CDR3 contains 13 residues. The CDR3 bases are TGTGCCAGCTCGGGCAGATATAATTCACCCCTCCACTTT. Translated: CASSGRYNSPLHF.

This clonotype has ten or more counts. The V gene is TRBV11-3, the J gene TRBJ2-5; unclear D gene. This CDR3 has 12 residues. Trimming left V 5 bases short and J 5 bases short, with 9 bases between. Germline V CDR1 and CDR2: SGHNT, YENEEA. Here the CDR3 DNA reads TGTGCCAGCAGCGAGGTCGGGGAGACCCAGTACTTC. It specifies CASSEVGETQYF.

This clonotype has at least ten counts. The rearrangement uses TRBV3-1 and TRBJ1-6; no reliable D call. The V end lost 0 bases, the J end lost 4 bases, and 16 bases lay between the germline ends. Germline CDR1 is LGHDT and CDR2 is YNNKEL (reference sequence). This CDR3 contains 18 residues. The CDR3 sequence: CASSQDIWSGVYNSPLHF. CDR3 DNA sequence: TGTGCCAGCAGCCAAGATATCTGGAGTGGCGTATATAATTCACCCCTCCACTTT.

Many counts were recorded for this clonotype. The V and J genes are TRBV20-1 and TRBJ2-5; 8 nucleotides match TRBD2. Germline-derived CDR1 and CDR2 are DFQATT and SNEGSKA (reference sequence). The junction had 6 bases not matched to a gene; V was cut back by 5 bases and J by 4 bases. The CDR3 consists of 13 residues. The CDR3 sequence: CSARGGPLETQYF. The CDR3 DNA is TGCAGTGCTCGGGGGGGCCCTTTAGAGACCCAGTACTTC.